The rows below give T cell receptor beta chains drawn from one sample of a study of cytomegalovirus exposure and HLA in healthy donors. Profiled with immunoSEQ multiplex PCR; TCRdb holds only in-frame clones, not every one. The sample includes about 180,000 clones, roughly 86% seen only once; the top ten take 2% to 3%. The sequencing input was PBMCs. All receptors derive from a man between 18 and 35 years old in good health and CMV-seropositive. The CDR3 runs from the conserved cysteine through the conserved F or W. Each record gives: D gene, J gene, V gene, clone size, CDR3 protein, CDR3 DNA. D genes are given only for firm matches. Not every row has a clone size; where given, it reads once, few, many or a size class.

d_call: TRBD1; j_call: TRBJ1-2; v_call: TRBV29-1; clone_size: .; cdr3_aa: CSVNRGNYGYTF; cdr3_nt: TGCAGCGTTAACAGGGGTAACTATGGCTACACCTTC
d_call: TRBD1; j_call: TRBJ2-7; v_call: TRBV9; clone_size: .; cdr3_aa: CASSPRTGLREEQYF; cdr3_nt: TGTGCCAGCAGCCCACGGACAGGGTTAAGAGAAGAGCAGTACTTC
d_call: .; j_call: TRBJ1-1; v_call: TRBV18; clone_size: .; cdr3_aa: CASSATTDMNTEAFF; cdr3_nt: TGTGCCAGCTCCGCAACGACAGACATGAACACTGAAGCTTTCTTT
d_call: .; j_call: TRBJ1-1; v_call: TRBV9; clone_size: .; cdr3_aa: CASSVQAPKAFF; cdr3_nt: TGTGCCAGCAGCGTACAGGCCCCTAAAGCTTTCTTT
d_call: TRBD1; j_call: TRBJ2-7; v_call: TRBV27; clone_size: .; cdr3_aa: CASSLGTGGIYEQYF; cdr3_nt: TGTGCCAGCAGTTTAGGGACAGGGGGCATCTACGAGCAGTACTTC
d_call: TRBD2; j_call: TRBJ2-7; v_call: TRBV18; clone_size: few; cdr3_aa: CASSRGGDEQYF; cdr3_nt: TGTGCCAGCTCACGTGGGGGGGACGAGCAGTACTTC
d_call: .; j_call: TRBJ1-2; v_call: TRBV7-2; clone_size: .; cdr3_aa: CASSLEYTDTYYGYTF; cdr3_nt: TGTGCCAGCAGCTTAGAGTACACAGACACCTATTATGGCTACACCTTC
d_call: TRBD1; j_call: TRBJ2-7; v_call: TRBV19; clone_size: .; cdr3_aa: CASSLAGQGRNEQYF; cdr3_nt: TGTGCCAGTAGTCTCGCGGGACAGGGAAGAAACGAGCAGTACTTC
d_call: TRBD1; j_call: TRBJ1-1; v_call: TRBV10-3; clone_size: .; cdr3_aa: CAISGQGENTEAFF; cdr3_nt: TGTGCCATCAGTGGACAGGGGGAAAACACTGAAGCTTTCTTT
d_call: .; j_call: TRBJ2-3; v_call: TRBV4-3; clone_size: .; cdr3_aa: CASSQEGRTTDTQYF; cdr3_nt: TGCGCCAGCAGCCAAGAAGGGAGGACCACAGATACGCAGTATTTT
d_call: TRBD1; j_call: TRBJ2-1; v_call: TRBV9; clone_size: .; cdr3_aa: CASSVGGRGQSNNEQFF; cdr3_nt: TGTGCCAGCAGCGTAGGGGGCAGGGGACAGTCGAACAATGAGCAGTTCTTC
d_call: TRBD1; j_call: TRBJ1-6; v_call: TRBV7-2; clone_size: few; cdr3_aa: CASSFHDTQGVGSPLHF; cdr3_nt: TGTGCCAGCAGCTTCCATGACACCCAGGGGGTCGGTTCACCCCTCCACTTT
d_call: .; j_call: TRBJ2-7; v_call: TRBV6-5; clone_size: .; cdr3_aa: CASSYLANSYEQYF; cdr3_nt: TGTGCCAGCAGTTATTTGGCCAACTCCTACGAGCAGTACTTC
d_call: .; j_call: TRBJ1-1; v_call: TRBV12-1; clone_size: once; cdr3_aa: CASSFEVPNGMNTEAFF; cdr3_nt: TGTGCCAGCAGCTTTGAGGTCCCGAACGGGATGAACACTGAAGCTTTCTTT
d_call: .; j_call: TRBJ2-1; v_call: TRBV5-1; clone_size: .; cdr3_aa: CASSADPGWEPRYNEQFF; cdr3_nt: TGCGCCAGCAGCGCCGACCCCGGATGGGAGCCTCGGTACAATGAGCAGTTCTTC
d_call: .; j_call: TRBJ1-2; v_call: TRBV5-6; clone_size: .; cdr3_aa: CASSLGLGRSYGYTF; cdr3_nt: TGTGCCAGCAGCTTGGGTCTTGGCAGAAGCTATGGCTACACCTTC
d_call: .; j_call: TRBJ1-1; v_call: TRBV6-1; clone_size: .; cdr3_aa: CASTQGEGWGTEAFF; cdr3_nt: TGTGCCAGCACCCAAGGGGAGGGGTGGGGCACTGAAGCTTTCTTT
d_call: TRBD1; j_call: TRBJ1-4; v_call: TRBV7-9; clone_size: .; cdr3_aa: CASSPGQANEKLFF; cdr3_nt: TGTGCCAGCAGCCCGGGACAGGCTAATGAAAAACTGTTTTTT
d_call: TRBD2; j_call: TRBJ2-7; v_call: TRBV7-9; clone_size: once; cdr3_aa: CASSSETSPDYEQYF; cdr3_nt: TGTGCCAGCAGCTCCGAGACTAGCCCTGATTACGAGCAGTACTTC
d_call: TRBD1; j_call: TRBJ1-1; v_call: TRBV7-7; clone_size: .; cdr3_aa: CASSPDPVGQGRSEAFF; cdr3_nt: TGTGCTAGCAGCCCGGACCCCGTCGGACAGGGAAGGTCGGAAGCTTTCTTT
d_call: .; j_call: TRBJ2-7; v_call: TRBV4-1; clone_size: .; cdr3_aa: CASSQAHRDTAYEQYF; cdr3_nt: TGCGCCAGCAGCCAAGCCCACCGGGACACCGCCTACGAGCAGTACTTC
d_call: .; j_call: TRBJ1-3; v_call: TRBV13; clone_size: .; cdr3_aa: CASSLGWGGPGNTIYF; cdr3_nt: TGTGCCAGCAGCTTAGGCTGGGGGGGCCCTGGAAACACCATATATTTT
d_call: TRBD1; j_call: TRBJ1-4; v_call: TRBV5-8; clone_size: .; cdr3_aa: CASSTGQGLGEKLFF; cdr3_nt: TGTGCCAGCAGCACTGGACAGGGTCTGGGTGAAAAACTGTTTTTT
d_call: TRBD1; j_call: TRBJ1-5; v_call: TRBV6-6; clone_size: few; cdr3_aa: CASSDYGTGLYQPQHF; cdr3_nt: TGTGCCAGCAGTGACTATGGGACAGGGCTCTACCAGCCCCAGCATTTT
d_call: TRBD1; j_call: TRBJ2-1; v_call: TRBV29-1; clone_size: .; cdr3_aa: CSAGDSYNEQFF; cdr3_nt: TGCAGCGCTGGGGACAGCTACAATGAGCAGTTCTTC
d_call: .; j_call: TRBJ1-2; v_call: TRBV13; clone_size: .; cdr3_aa: CASSQGGARGYTF; cdr3_nt: TGTGCCAGCAGCCAAGGGGGGGCGCGGGGCTACACCTTC
d_call: .; j_call: TRBJ1-5; v_call: TRBV21-1; clone_size: .; cdr3_aa: CASSKTLPRVKCPQHF; cdr3_nt: TGTGCCAGCAGCAAAACCCTTCCCCGGGTAAAATGTCCCCAGCATTTT